The 25 T cell receptor beta chains below were found in one sample sequenced in a study of cytomegalovirus exposure and HLA in healthy donors. PCR primers comprised 60 Vbeta and 13 Jbeta primers. Sequencing was performed with immunoSEQ multiplex PCR; in TCRdb, only in-frame clones are kept and a portion is missing. The sample includes about 73,000 clones, roughly 70% of them seen just once. Specimen: PBMCs. The receptors come from a man between 65 and 85 years old in good health and CMV-seronegative.

The chain joins TRBV18 to TRBJ2-2, with a weak D call TRBD1 (5 bases). The V gene lost 3 bases and the J gene lost 1 base, with 6 bases spanning the gap. Germline V gives CDR1 KGHSH, CDR2 LQKENI. The CDR3 has 14 residues. CDR3 sequence: CASSPDRNTGELFF. CDR3 in DNA: TGTGCCAGCTCACCCGACAGGAACACCGGGGAGCTGTTTTTT.

This clone was picked up a small number of times. V and J are TRBV18 and TRBJ1-1; no reliable D call. Germline assignment: CDR1 KGHSH and CDR2 LQKENI. This CDR3 contains 14 residues. Trimming stripped 1 base from V and 2 bases from J, with 8 bases between. The CDR3, as DNA: TGTGCCAGCTCACCACAATCAGAAAACACTGAAGCTTTCTTT. It is translated as CASSPQSENTEAFF.

The chain joins TRBV18 to TRBJ2-1, with TRBD1 matching 8 bases. Germline lookup yields CDR1 KGHSH and CDR2 LQKENI. The CDR3 runs 15 residues. Trimming took 1 base from V and 5 from J; bases not matched to a gene: 4. The CDR3: CASSPRTGLDNEQFF. The DNA for the CDR3 is TGTGCCAGCTCACCACGGACAGGGTTGGACAATGAGCAGTTCTTC.

This clone was recorded only once. This sequence joins TRBV4-3 and TRBJ2-3; 7 positions agree with TRBD1. The CDR3 has 17 residues. Trimming removed 4 bases from V and 6 bases from J; junction bases left unmatched: 16. The germline gives CDR1 LGHNA, CDR2 YSLEER. CDR3 sequence reads: CASSPGTAFLRSDTQYF. As DNA, the CDR3 is TGCGCCAGCAGCCCAGGGACAGCCTTTTTGAGGTCGGATACGCAGTATTTT.

The chain uses TRBV4-1 and TRBJ1-2, with D perhaps TRBD1 (5 bases). This CDR3 spans 17 amino acids. The germline gives CDR1 MGHRA, CDR2 YSYEKL. V gave up 0 bases and J gave up 1 base, with 15 bases separating them. CDR3 sequence: CASSQDPTASDNYGYTF. The CDR3 DNA reads TGCGCCAGCAGCCAAGATCCGACAGCGTCTGATAACTATGGCTACACCTTC.

This chain connects TRBV29-1 to TRBJ1-5; D is unresolved. Trimming cost V 6 bases and J 4 bases, with 10 bases left between them. CDR3 length equals 12 residues. The V gene's germline CDR1 is SQVTM and CDR2 ANQGSEA. CDR3 bases: TGCAGCGTCGGGGAAGGGAATCAGCCCCAGCATTTT. It is translated as CSVGEGNQPQHF.

The V and J genes are TRBV7-2 and TRBJ1-5, with a weak D call TRBD1 (6 bases). In germline, CDR1 is SGHTA, CDR2 FQGNSA. V was shortened by 5 bases and J by 2 bases, with 16 bases between the two germline ends. The CDR3 is made up of 16 amino acids. The CDR3 DNA reads as TGTGCCAGCAGCGTCCAGGGGACGAGTGGCAATCAGCCCCAGCATTTT. Protein sequence: CASSVQGTSGNQPQHF.

The chain couples TRBV7-9 to TRBJ2-7, with a possible D match to TRBD1 (6 bases). Germline V CDR1 and CDR2: SEHNR, FQNEAQ (reference sequence). V shed 5 bases and J shed 6 bases, with 20 bases lying between them. The length of the CDR3 is 15 residues. The CDR3 is CASSAPGHVLGEQYF. CDR3 bases: TGTGCCAGCAGCGCCCCGGGACATGTCCTCGGCGAGCAGTACTTC.

V is TRBV29-1 and J is TRBJ1-2; 8 positions match TRBD1. The CDR3 has 14 residues. Germline-derived CDR1 and CDR2 are SQVTM and ANQGSEA. The junction had 3 bases not matched to a gene; V was cut back by 2 bases and J by 1 base. This CDR3 reads CSVERDRGNYGYTF. CDR3 sequence (DNA): TGCAGCGTTGAAAGAGACAGGGGTAACTATGGCTACACCTTC.

This clone has more than one count but fewer than ten. This rearrangement joins TRBV4-3 to TRBJ1-2; 10 nucleotides align to TRBD1. Germline V gene sequence: CDR1 LGHNA, CDR2 YSLEER. V gave up 4 bases and J gave up 5 bases; unmatched junction bases: 7. This CDR3 has 15 amino acids. The CDR3 DNA sequence: TGCGCCAGCAGCCCCGGACAGGGGGTGGATTATGGCTACACCTTC. Its protein is CASSPGQGVDYGYTF.

The genes are TRBV7-2 and TRBJ1-2, with 7 bases lining up with TRBD1. The CDR3 consists of 14 residues. With V trimmed by 4 bases and J by 6 bases, 8 bases remained unmatched. Looked up from germline, CDR1 is SGHTA and CDR2 is FQGNSA. The CDR3 sequence: CASSSDRESNGYTF. The CDR3 region has the DNA TGTGCCAGCAGCTCAGACAGGGAATCGAATGGCTACACCTTC.

Comments on this clone: One junction end does not reproduce the germline sequence, and a read error may be involved. The genes are TRBV7-9 and TRBJ1-1; 7 nucleotides agree with TRBD1. Germline-derived CDR1 and CDR2 are SEHNR and FQNEAQ (reference sequence). There are 13 residues in the CDR3. For the CDR3, the DNA is TGTTCCAGCAGCCCCGGACAGGTCACTGAAGCTTTCTTT. Amino acid sequence: CSSSPGQVTEAFF.

The chain combines TRBV19 with TRBJ2-3; 8 nucleotides agree with TRBD2. The V gene's germline CDR1 is LNHDA and CDR2 SQIVND (reference sequence). This CDR3 has 15 amino acids. Trimming took 5 bases from V and 6 from J; bases not matched to a gene: 10. The DNA of the CDR3 is TGTGCCAGTAGTGTCTCTAGCGGGTTCACGGATACGCAGTATTTT. Translation: CASSVSSGFTDTQYF.

The sample holds many counts of this clone. This sequence may be a read error, since a much larger clone differs from it by one base. The chain recombines TRBV11-2 with TRBJ2-7; TRBD1 might be the D (6 bases). Trimming removed 1 base from V and 2 bases from J, with 18 bases in between. Germline CDR1 SGHAT, CDR2 FQNNGV. The CDR3 is 17 residues long. As DNA, the CDR3 is TGTGCCAGCAGCTTAGTTGGGCCCGGACAGCTTACCTACGAGCAGTACTTC. Its translation: CASSLVGPGQLTYEQYF.

The rearrangement joins TRBV10-3 to TRBJ2-5; 9 nucleotides line up with TRBD1. This CDR3 region has 15 residues. Germline assignment: CDR1 ENHRY and CDR2 SYGVKD. V was clipped by 3 bases and J by 5 bases; unmatched bases: 7. The CDR3 is CAISDQRTGAETQYF. The CDR3 nucleotides read TGTGCCATCAGTGACCAGAGGACAGGGGCGGAGACCCAGTACTTC.

This clone appeared once. The V and J genes are TRBV19 and TRBJ2-2; 7 bases map to TRBD2. CDR1 and CDR2 (germline): LNHDA, SQIVND (reference sequence). The CDR3 sequence is 16 residues long. Trimming cost V 6 bases and J 4 bases; bases outside gene matches: 11. CDR3 amino acids: CASSKHGRTGTGELFF. CDR3 in DNA: TGTGCCAGTAGCAAGCACGGGAGGACGGGCACCGGGGAGCTGTTTTTT.

The V and J genes are TRBV9 and TRBJ2-5; D not resolved. The germline gives CDR1 SGDLS, CDR2 YYNGEE. Deletions cut 4 bases from V and 4 bases from J, with 14 bases between. This CDR3 has 14 residues. In DNA form, the CDR3 reads TGTGCCAGCAGCCCTCACGGTCAGGCAGAGACCCAGTACTTC. Amino acids: CASSPHGQAETQYF.

The sample holds one count of this clone. V gene TRBV7-9 combines with J gene TRBJ1-4; TRBD1 agrees at 8 bases. V lost 3 bases to trimming and J lost 8 bases; unmatched junction nucleotides: 8. The CDR3 runs to 15 residues. Looked up from germline, CDR1 is SEHNR and CDR2 is FQNEAQ (reference sequence). CDR3 protein: CASSFLQGAGEKLFF. The CDR3 DNA reads as TGTGCCAGCAGCTTTCTCCAGGGGGCGGGAGAAAAACTGTTTTTT.

This rearrangement joins TRBV7-6 to TRBJ2-7; a weak D match, TRBD1 (7 bases). In germline, CDR1 is SGHVS, CDR2 FNYEAQ. V was cut by 4 bases and J by 5 bases, with 18 bases left in between. The CDR3 runs to 15 residues. The CDR3, as DNA: TGTGCCAGCAGCTCCCTGGCAGGGGGGTTTGACGAGCAGTACTTC. This codes for CASSSLAGGFDEQYF.

This clone was observed a single time. The genes are TRBV2 and TRBJ2-4; 10 nucleotides align to TRBD1. The CDR3 consists of 18 residues. V was pared by 7 bases and J by 0 bases, with 12 bases of the junction left unmatched. Per the germline V gene, CDR1 is SNHLY and CDR2 is FYNNEI. In DNA form, the CDR3 reads TGTGCCAGCATTCCGGGACAGGGGACGGGGTTAGCCAAAAACATTCAGTACTTC. It encodes CASIPGQGTGLAKNIQYF.

The J gene is TRBJ2-1, the V gene TRBV10-1, with a weak D call TRBD2 (5 bases). V was clipped by 7 bases and J by 8 bases, with 15 bases between them. Per the germline V gene, CDR1 is WNHNN and CDR2 is SYGVQD (reference sequence). The CDR3 is 13 residues long. The CDR3 sequence: CASTPNREHEQFF. CDR3 in DNA: TGCGCCAGCACCCCCAACCGGGAACATGAGCAGTTCTTC.

V gene TRBV7-6 combines with J gene TRBJ1-1; 9 nucleotides match TRBD1. Germline V CDR1 and CDR2: SGHVS, FNYEAQ. V shed 5 bases and J 5 bases; nucleotides not matched to a gene: 6. The CDR3 is made up of 14 amino acids. As DNA, the CDR3 is TGTGCCAGCAGCCGGGGACAGGGTAAAACTGAAGCTTTCTTT. Translating it yields CASSRGQGKTEAFF. The complete variable domain, with remaining parts taken from reference TRBV7-6 and TRBJ1-1, reads GAGVSQSPRYKVTKRGQDVALRCDPISGHVSLYWYRQALGQGPEFLTYFNYEAQQDKSGLPNDRFSAERPEGSISTLTIQRTEQRDSAMYRCASSRGQGKTEAFFGQGTRLTVV.

This clone has more than one count but fewer than ten. The chain is built from TRBV6-1 and TRBJ1-1; 8 bases align to TRBD1. From germline, CDR1 is MNHNS and CDR2 SASEGT. This CDR3 is 12 amino acids long. The junction had 9 bases not matched to a gene; V was cut back by 8 bases and J by 10 bases. As DNA, the CDR3 is TGTGCCAGCTCCCGACAGGGGAGGGGAGCTTTCTTT. Translated, it gives CASSRQGRGAFF.

CDR3 residues: CASSFTSAASTDTQYF. Here the CDR3 DNA reads TGTGCCAGCAGCTTCACTAGCGCCGCTAGCACAGATACGCAGTATTTT. The rearrangement uses TRBV11-2 and TRBJ2-3; 7 positions agree with TRBD2. Germline loops: CDR1 SGHAT, CDR2 FQNNGV. The V segment lost 3 bases and the J segment 0 bases; nucleotides outside the gene matches: 6. This CDR3 spans 16 amino acids.

The J gene is TRBJ2-2, the V gene TRBV7-9, with a possible D match to TRBD1 (6 bases). With 5 bases removed from V and 0 bases from J, the gap between germline ends came to 10 bases. Per the germline V gene, CDR1 is SEHNR and CDR2 is FQNEAQ (reference sequence). The CDR3 has 15 amino acids. The CDR3 protein is CASSEQGSNTGELFF. The CDR3, as DNA: TGTGCCAGCAGCGAACAGGGTTCGAACACCGGGGAGCTGTTTTTT.